What follows describes a single T cell receptor (beta chain). Its antigen is still unknown. Base qualities are missing; no much larger clone stands one base away. Measured from the cysteine to the phenylalanine, the CDR3 is 15 residues long. CDR3 DNA only is kept here, 45 bases in frame from base 1. V and J are trimmed by 3 bases and 9 bases, and the gene matches miss 7 bases of the junction. Taken from the germline V gene (reference sequence), the CDR1 and CDR2 loops are MNHNY and SVGAGI. The collaborating institutions used their own protocols to collect whole blood in K2EDTA tubes. For TCRbeta analysis, collaborators shipped samples in one of three forms: frozen whole blood, isolated PBMCs, or DNA extracted from either of those sample types. The sample originates from a study of blood T cell repertoires in COVID-19 (dated by TCRdb to between 2020 and 2021). Broadly, across the study: The collaborator samples originated in the United States, Italy and Spain and spanned the acute and convalescent phases of COVID-19. A freely available public database, intended as a resource for researchers studying the immune response to SARS-CoV-2, is where the repertoires were released. The sample metadata nearly always contained a de-identified subject ID, COVID-19 status, age in years and sex. The material from the prospective study consisted of cDNA or gDNA derived from T cells, B-cell-depleted T cells, or PBMCs. HLA class I and class II types, where available, came from metadata supplied by the sample provider rather than from assay-based typing. The samples were drawn from the first 160 participants of the ongoing ImmuneRACE study and from 1,254 subjects provided by 6 global collaborators. Subjects who had been exposed to COVID-19, were actively infected with it, or had recovered from it provided the deeply sampled blood TCRbeta repertoires that made up the dataset.

The full study reports these points: How much clinical and demographic metadata was included differed by source and by participant, and the metadata was provided uncurated.

TCRbeta CDR3 regions were amplified from genomic DNA using the immunoSEQ Assay, a bias-controlled multiplex PCR. In the authors' own workflow: The number of nucleated cells in each sample was estimated from the amplification of reference gene primers within the assay. To quantify the absolute abundance of each unique TCRbeta CDR3 rearrangement, sequence reads were collapsed and filtered. For each sample, productive Simpson clonality was calculated as the square root of Simpson's diversity index over productive rearrangements. TCRdb holds this immuneACCESS table with in-frame rearrangements only. Some clones are missing; in checked studies, unresolved V genes explain under half, and the rest has no known cause. D and trimming come from the DNA, and the V and J calls and clone size come from that table. The sample table shows around 21,000 clones, and 75% to 85% are seen once. About 56% of the sample is in the top ten clones.

In this chain, TRBV6-6 is recombined with TRBJ1-6, and 8 junction bases match TRBD1. Sequencing was done on a sample of peripheral blood. The clonotype was recovered from a man of 80 years or more with acute or convalescent COVID-19. For the CDR3, the sequence is CASSYPGGGGSPLHF. Read as DNA, the sequence is TGTGCCAGCAGTTATCCAGGGGGCGGCGGTTCACCCCTCCACTTT.